A single count supports the clone carrying this T cell receptor (beta chain). Its antigen is unidentified. This could be a read error, since a much larger clone is one nucleotide away. Exclusion followed for patients with uncontrolled infection, other autoimmune disease, pregnancy or lactation. This entry is derived from a study of T cells in Graves' hyperthyroidism and ophthalmopathy. The source material, RNA transcripts, was used to amplify TCR beta CDR3 regions. First-round RT-PCR with HTBI primers amplified the TCR CDR3 region. TCRdb passed the multiplex PCR reads through MiXCR, listing each CDR3 protein once. The table records more than 450,000 distinct CDR3 sequences, 14% of them present only once. Findings and limits, study-wide: Stable hyperthyroidism was separated from ophthalmopathy by a model based on 13 V-J features. Within blood appeared most thyroid clonotypes that had expanded above 0.001.

Sequenced input: blood. The source is a middle-aged woman with Graves' hyperthyroidism.

The CDR3: CSAGRGTVGYAF. The DNA for the CDR3 is TGCAGTGCCGGAAGAGGGACGGTTGGCTACGCCTTC. The V gene is TRBV20-1, the J gene TRBJ1-2, with D possibly matching TRBD1 (5 bases). Germline V gene lookup returns CDR1 DFQATT and CDR2 SNEGSKA (reference sequence). CDR3 length: 12 residues.